What follows is one T cell receptor beta chain and its context. There is no known antigen for this receptor. The input lacks base qualities; no much larger clone sits a single base away. The donors belonged to the validation cohort of approximately 130 subjects, which was separate from the approximately 700-subject first cohort. The source of the sample is a study of cytomegalovirus exposure and HLA in healthy donors (TCRdb year 2017). About the study as a whole: According to a later analysis, the approximately 120 validation repertoires were produced on the same platform as the roughly 600 repertoires of the first cohort. The study aimed to test whether signatures of past pathogen exposure could be identified by cataloging public T cell receptors. The study combined high-throughput TCR immunosequencing, statistical association of individual TCRs with disease status, and machine learning to predict cytomegalovirus infection status. In addition to the first cohort of approximately 670 subjects, a separate validation cohort of 130 or so different subjects was used.

Including cysteine and phenylalanine, the CDR3 has 14 amino acids. The only DNA kept is the CDR3, 42 bases in frame from the first base. Based on the germline V gene, the CDR1 and CDR2 sequences are SGHRS and YFSETQ. V trim: 6 bases; J trim: 9 bases; unmatched bases: 7. Overall results and qualifications from the work: The classifier was reported to diagnose cytomegalovirus status with high specificity and sensitivity in both the original and validation cohorts. Of the cluster scores, around 95% were above 0 in a later analysis, which found that TCRs clustered in the first cohort also tended to co-occur in the roughly 130 validation repertoires. Most TCR sequences were seen in very few donors, while some public TCRs were found in many individuals. The authors suggested that the approach could potentially be extended to other disease states and immunological phenotypes. In vitro tests confirmed that a few of the cytomegalovirus-associated TCR beta chains recognize cytomegalovirus antigens. The study listed 170 or so TCR beta chains as associated with cytomegalovirus. All 120 or so repertoires were used to score co-occurrence in the validation cohort in a later analysis, because that analysis had no HLA typing for the cohort.

Library creation used the immunoSEQ multiplex PCR assay. Turning to the authors' computational methods: A statistical classification framework was built to diagnose cytomegalovirus status from the catalog of TCR beta chain sequences. TCRdb carries this immuneACCESS record with in-frame sequences only. Its versions omit some clonotypes, under half of them owing to an unresolved V gene in the studies checked, with the rest unexplained. For V, J and clone size, that table is used; D and trimming come from the DNA. Recorded for this sample are roughly 300,000 clones; roughly nine tenths of them occurred a single time. Jointly, the top ten make up roughly 1.2% of the sample.

The rearrangement joined TRBV5-1 to TRBJ2-2; TRBD2 lines up with 11 middle nucleotides. Sequencing was performed on PBMCs. The sequence was obtained from a woman aged 30 to 39 in good health and CMV-seropositive. The CDR3 amino acid sequence is: CASKLAGDARELFF. The DNA sequence reads TGCGCCAGCAAACTAGCGGGGGACGCCCGGGAGCTGTTTTTT.